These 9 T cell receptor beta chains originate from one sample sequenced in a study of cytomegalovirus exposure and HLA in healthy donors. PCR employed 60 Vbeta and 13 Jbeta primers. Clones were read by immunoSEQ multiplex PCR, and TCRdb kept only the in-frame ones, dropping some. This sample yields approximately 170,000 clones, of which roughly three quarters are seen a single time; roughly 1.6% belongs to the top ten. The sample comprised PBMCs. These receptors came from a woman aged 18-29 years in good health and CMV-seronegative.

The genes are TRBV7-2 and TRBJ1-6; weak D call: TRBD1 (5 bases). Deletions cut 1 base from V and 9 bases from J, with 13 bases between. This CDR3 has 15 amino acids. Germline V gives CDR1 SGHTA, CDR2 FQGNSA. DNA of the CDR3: TGTGCCAGCAGCTTAGTTTGGACATTAACTTCACCCCTCCACTTT. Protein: CASSLVWTLTSPLHF.

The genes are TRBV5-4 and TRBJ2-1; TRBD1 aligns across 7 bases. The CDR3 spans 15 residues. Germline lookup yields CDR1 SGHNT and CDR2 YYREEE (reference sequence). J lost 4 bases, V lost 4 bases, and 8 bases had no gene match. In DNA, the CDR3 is TGTGCCAGCAGCCCCGGGACAGCATCTTACAATGAGCAGTTCTTC. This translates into CASSPGTASYNEQFF.

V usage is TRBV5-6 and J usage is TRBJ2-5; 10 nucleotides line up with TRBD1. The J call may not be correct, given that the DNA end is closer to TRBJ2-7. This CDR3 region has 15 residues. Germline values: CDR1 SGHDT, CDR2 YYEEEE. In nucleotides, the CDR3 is TGTGCCAGCAGCTCCGCCGGGACAGGGGACTACGAGCAGTACTTC. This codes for CASSSAGTGDYEQYF.

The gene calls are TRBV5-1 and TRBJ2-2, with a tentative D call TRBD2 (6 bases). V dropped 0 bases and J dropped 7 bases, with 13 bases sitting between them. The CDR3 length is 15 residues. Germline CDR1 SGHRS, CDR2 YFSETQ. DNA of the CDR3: TGCGCCAGCAGCTTGGGTCAGGGAGGCGGCGGGGAGCTGTTTTTT. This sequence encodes CASSLGQGGGGELFF.

The CDR3 DNA sequence: TGTGCCAGTAGCGATACAGGGGGCGGTGAAAAACTGTTTTTT. It is translated as CASSDTGGGEKLFF. V and J are TRBV19 and TRBJ1-4, with 9 bases identical to TRBD1. The CDR3 covers 14 residues. V lost 6 bases to trimming and J lost 7 bases; unmatched junction nucleotides: 6. Germline values: CDR1 LNHDA, CDR2 SQIVND (reference sequence).

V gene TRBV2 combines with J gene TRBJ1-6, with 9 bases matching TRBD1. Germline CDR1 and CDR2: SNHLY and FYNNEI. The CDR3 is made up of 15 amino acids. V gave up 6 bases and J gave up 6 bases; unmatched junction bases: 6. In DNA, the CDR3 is TGTGCCAGCAGGAGGGGGACAGGGATTAATTCACCCCTCCACTTT. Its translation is CASRRGTGINSPLHF.

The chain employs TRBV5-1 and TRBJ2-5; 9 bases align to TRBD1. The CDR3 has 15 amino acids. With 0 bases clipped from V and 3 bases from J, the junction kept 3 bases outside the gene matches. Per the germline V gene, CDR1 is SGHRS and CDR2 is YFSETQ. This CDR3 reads CASSLGDREKETQYF. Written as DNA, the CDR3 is TGCGCCAGCAGCTTGGGGGACAGGGAAAAAGAGACCCAGTACTTC. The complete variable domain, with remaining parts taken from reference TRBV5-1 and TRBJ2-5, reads KAGVTQTPRYLIKTRGQQVTLSCSPISGHRSVSWYQQTPGQGLQFLFEYFSETQRNKGNFPGRFSGRQFSNSRSEMNVSTLELGDSALYLCASSLGDREKETQYFGPGTRLLVL.

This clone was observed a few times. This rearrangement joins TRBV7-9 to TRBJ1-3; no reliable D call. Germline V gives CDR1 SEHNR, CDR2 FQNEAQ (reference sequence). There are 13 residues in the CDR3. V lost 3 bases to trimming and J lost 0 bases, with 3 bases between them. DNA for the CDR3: TGTGCCAGCAGCTTTCACTCTGGAAACACCATATATTTT. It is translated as CASSFHSGNTIYF.

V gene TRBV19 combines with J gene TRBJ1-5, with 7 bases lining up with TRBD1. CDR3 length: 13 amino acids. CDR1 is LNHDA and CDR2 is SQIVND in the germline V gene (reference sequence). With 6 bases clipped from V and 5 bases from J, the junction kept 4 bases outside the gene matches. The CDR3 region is CASRRQGYQPQHF. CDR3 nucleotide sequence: TGTGCCAGTAGAAGACAGGGTTATCAGCCCCAGCATTTT.